This is a list of T cell receptor beta chains from one sample in a study of blood T cell repertoires in COVID-19. Clones were read by immunoSEQ multiplex PCR, and TCRdb kept only the in-frame ones, dropping some. The sample contains hundreds of thousands of clones, around 84% of which appear only once. The sequenced material came from peripheral blood. These receptors were taken from a man aged 65 to 79 with acute or convalescent COVID-19. CDR3s include the opening cysteine and the closing phenylalanine or tryptophan. Fields, in order: D gene, V gene, J gene, clone size, CDR3 protein, CDR3 DNA. D genes are given only for firm matches. Some rows mark clone size as missing; the rest say once, few, many or name a class of expanded clone.

d_call: TRBD1; v_call: TRBV6-1; j_call: TRBJ1-5; clone_size: NA; cdr3_aa: CASSEDGVTGGYQPQHF; cdr3_nt: TGTGCCAGCAGTGAAGATGGGGTGACAGGGGGCTATCAGCCCCAGCATTTT
d_call: NA; v_call: TRBV6-5; j_call: TRBJ1-3; clone_size: NA; cdr3_aa: CASSYVKGNTIYF; cdr3_nt: TGTGCCAGCAGTTACGTTAAAGGAAACACCATATATTTT
d_call: NA; v_call: TRBV6-5; j_call: TRBJ2-3; clone_size: NA; cdr3_aa: CASRYRLVLTDTQYF; cdr3_nt: TGTGCCAGCCGTTACAGACTAGTACTCACAGATACGCAGTATTTT
d_call: NA; v_call: TRBV21-1; j_call: TRBJ2-3; clone_size: NA; cdr3_aa: CASSLRGGRIITDTQYF; cdr3_nt: TGTGCCAGCAGCCTGCGGGGGGGACGGATAATCACAGATACGCAGTATTTT
d_call: TRBD2; v_call: TRBV7-2; j_call: TRBJ2-1; clone_size: NA; cdr3_aa: CASSRGDSYNEQFF; cdr3_nt: TGTGCCAGCAGCCGGGGGGACTCCTACAATGAGCAGTTCTTC
d_call: NA; v_call: TRBV5-4; j_call: TRBJ1-2; clone_size: NA; cdr3_aa: CASSLEPGNGYTF; cdr3_nt: TGTGCCAGCAGCTTGGAACCGGGTAATGGCTACACCTTC
d_call: NA; v_call: TRBV5-1; j_call: TRBJ2-5; clone_size: NA; cdr3_aa: CASSLASEVETQYF; cdr3_nt: TGCGCCAGCAGCTTGGCATCTGAGGTGGAGACCCAGTACTTC
d_call: NA; v_call: TRBV5-1; j_call: TRBJ1-5; clone_size: NA; cdr3_aa: CASSLAPTGSNQPQHF; cdr3_nt: TGCGCCAGCAGCTTGGCTCCAACGGGTAGCAATCAGCCCCAGCATTTT
d_call: NA; v_call: TRBV12-3/TRBV12-4; j_call: TRBJ1-1; clone_size: NA; cdr3_aa: CASQYGTEAFF; cdr3_nt: TGTGCCAGCCAATACGGCACTGAAGCTTTCTTT
d_call: NA; v_call: TRBV2; j_call: TRBJ2-2; clone_size: NA; cdr3_aa: CASEGAAATGELFF; cdr3_nt: TGTGCCAGCGAGGGCGCGGCAGCCACCGGGGAGCTGTTTTTT
d_call: NA; v_call: TRBV21-1; j_call: TRBJ2-7; clone_size: few; cdr3_aa: CASSKSMDREAYEQYF; cdr3_nt: TGTGCCAGCAGCAAGAGTATGGACCGGGAGGCCTACGAGCAGTACTTC
d_call: NA; v_call: TRBV5-1; j_call: TRBJ1-1; clone_size: NA; cdr3_aa: CASSLGTSYTEAFF; cdr3_nt: TGCGCCAGCAGCTTGGGTACTTCCTACACTGAAGCTTTCTTT
d_call: NA; v_call: TRBV3-1/TRBV3-2; j_call: TRBJ2-7; clone_size: NA; cdr3_aa: CASSQNFGRALSYEQYF; cdr3_nt: TGTGCCAGCAGCCAAAATTTTGGCAGGGCCCTCTCCTACGAGCAGTACTTC
d_call: NA; v_call: TRBV10-3; j_call: TRBJ2-3; clone_size: NA; cdr3_aa: CAIRPLGVSTDTQYF; cdr3_nt: TGTGCCATCAGACCTTTAGGGGTTAGCACAGATACGCAGTATTTT
d_call: TRBD1; v_call: TRBV7-2; j_call: TRBJ2-7; clone_size: NA; cdr3_aa: CASSPDRGRLDEQYF; cdr3_nt: TGTGCCAGCAGCCCGGACAGGGGGCGGTTGGACGAGCAGTACTTC
d_call: TRBD1; v_call: TRBV20-1; j_call: TRBJ2-7; clone_size: NA; cdr3_aa: CSASPIDRGYEQYF; cdr3_nt: TGCAGTGCTAGTCCGATAGACAGGGGTTACGAGCAGTACTTC
d_call: NA; v_call: TRBV28; j_call: TRBJ1-4; clone_size: NA; cdr3_aa: CASSGGTVTTNEKLFF; cdr3_nt: TGTGCCAGCAGTGGCGGGACTGTAACAACTAATGAAAAACTGTTTTTT
d_call: TRBD1; v_call: TRBV18; j_call: TRBJ2-7; clone_size: NA; cdr3_aa: CASSPIGTVSYEQYF; cdr3_nt: TGTGCCAGCTCACCAATAGGGACAGTCTCCTACGAGCAGTACTTC
d_call: NA; v_call: TRBV4-3; j_call: TRBJ1-3; clone_size: NA; cdr3_aa: CASSQERGNTIYF; cdr3_nt: TGCGCCAGCAGCCAAGAACGGGGAAACACCATATATTTT
d_call: NA; v_call: TRBV6-2/TRBV6-3; j_call: TRBJ2-1; clone_size: NA; cdr3_aa: CASSSTYNEQFF; cdr3_nt: TGTGCCAGCAGCTCCACCTACAATGAGCAGTTCTTC
d_call: NA; v_call: TRBV5-8; j_call: TRBJ1-5; clone_size: NA; cdr3_aa: CASSGAMAPQLGPQHF; cdr3_nt: TGTGCCAGCAGCGGGGCTATGGCGCCGCAATTAGGGCCCCAGCATTTT
d_call: NA; v_call: TRBV6-2/TRBV6-3; j_call: TRBJ2-1; clone_size: NA; cdr3_aa: CASSSTSYNEQFF; cdr3_nt: TGTGCCAGCAGTTCGACTAGCTACAATGAGCAGTTCTTC
d_call: TRBD1; v_call: TRBV27; j_call: TRBJ2-7; clone_size: NA; cdr3_aa: CASKLTDRVTSIEQYF; cdr3_nt: TGTGCCAGCAAGCTTACGGACAGGGTTACTTCTATCGAGCAGTACTTC
d_call: NA; v_call: TRBV27; j_call: TRBJ2-1; clone_size: NA; cdr3_aa: CASTVGGEQFF; cdr3_nt: TGTGCCAGCACCGTCGGGGGTGAGCAGTTCTTC
d_call: TRBD1; v_call: TRBV28; j_call: TRBJ1-4; clone_size: NA; cdr3_aa: CASSPGTGYEKLFF; cdr3_nt: TGTGCCAGCAGTCCCGGGACAGGGTATGAAAAACTGTTTTTT
d_call: NA; v_call: TRBV3-1/TRBV3-2; j_call: TRBJ1-3; clone_size: NA; cdr3_aa: CASSQVLGDFGNTIYF; cdr3_nt: TGTGCCAGCAGCCAAGTACTTGGGGACTTTGGAAACACCATATATTTT
d_call: TRBD1; v_call: TRBV19; j_call: TRBJ1-6; clone_size: NA; cdr3_aa: CASSPQGSSYNSPLHF; cdr3_nt: TGTGCCAGTAGCCCACAGGGGAGCTCCTATAATTCACCCCTCCACTTT
d_call: NA; v_call: TRBV21-1; j_call: TRBJ1-1; clone_size: NA; cdr3_aa: CASSKVLWREEAFF; cdr3_nt: TGTGCCAGCAGCAAAGTTCTATGGAGGGAAGAAGCTTTCTTT
d_call: TRBD1; v_call: TRBV3-1/TRBV3-2; j_call: TRBJ2-1; clone_size: NA; cdr3_aa: CASSRGQGKDEQFF; cdr3_nt: TGTGCCAGCAGCCGGGGACAGGGAAAGGATGAGCAGTTCTTC
d_call: NA; v_call: TRBV30; j_call: TRBJ1-1; clone_size: NA; cdr3_aa: CAWTLRTVVNTEAFF; cdr3_nt: TGTGCCTGGACCCTTCGGACAGTAGTGAACACTGAAGCTTTCTTT
d_call: TRBD1; v_call: TRBV7-2; j_call: TRBJ2-5; clone_size: NA; cdr3_aa: CASSLGGRGRETQYF; cdr3_nt: TGTGCCAGCAGCTTAGGTGGCAGGGGGCGGGAGACCCAGTACTTC
d_call: NA; v_call: TRBV28; j_call: TRBJ2-5; clone_size: many; cdr3_aa: CASSLTVEETQYF; cdr3_nt: TGTGCCAGCAGTTTAACAGTCGAAGAGACCCAGTACTTC
d_call: TRBD1; v_call: TRBV6-7; j_call: TRBJ1-2; clone_size: NA; cdr3_aa: CATQSRTGGFYGYTF; cdr3_nt: TGTGCCACCCAAAGCCGGACAGGGGGTTTCTATGGCTACACCTTC
d_call: TRBD1; v_call: TRBV4-3; j_call: TRBJ1-5; clone_size: NA; cdr3_aa: CASSQDPTGNQPQHF; cdr3_nt: TGCGCCAGCAGCCAAGATCCGACAGGGAATCAGCCCCAGCATTTT
d_call: TRBD2; v_call: TRBV27; j_call: TRBJ2-7; clone_size: NA; cdr3_aa: CASSEWRGTYEQYF; cdr3_nt: TGTGCCAGCAGCGAATGGCGGGGGACCTACGAGCAGTACTTC
d_call: TRBD1; v_call: TRBV18; j_call: TRBJ2-7; clone_size: NA; cdr3_aa: CASSPISGTGEEQYF; cdr3_nt: TGTGCCAGCTCACCCATCTCAGGGACAGGGGAAGAGCAGTACTTC
d_call: TRBD2; v_call: TRBV2; j_call: TRBJ2-1; clone_size: NA; cdr3_aa: CASKTPVLADSNEQFF; cdr3_nt: TGTGCCAGCAAAACCCCCGTACTAGCGGACTCCAATGAGCAGTTCTTC
d_call: NA; v_call: TRBV5-8; j_call: TRBJ1-1; clone_size: NA; cdr3_aa: CASSLVLGAWTFF; cdr3_nt: TGTGCCAGCAGCTTGGTTCTGGGGGCCTGGACTTTCTTT
d_call: NA; v_call: TRBV14; j_call: TRBJ2-5; clone_size: NA; cdr3_aa: CASSLPGWGETQYF; cdr3_nt: TGTGCCAGCAGCCTTCCGGGATGGGGAGAGACCCAGTACTTC
d_call: NA; v_call: TRBV11-3; j_call: TRBJ2-7; clone_size: NA; cdr3_aa: CASSLAGGPYEQYF; cdr3_nt: TGTGCCAGCAGCTTAGCGGGGGGCCCCTACGAGCAGTACTTC
d_call: NA; v_call: TRBV27; j_call: TRBJ1-2; clone_size: NA; cdr3_aa: CASSWDQGYGYTF; cdr3_nt: TGTGCCAGCAGTTGGGACCAGGGGTACGGCTACACCTTC
d_call: TRBD1; v_call: TRBV11-1; j_call: TRBJ2-7; clone_size: NA; cdr3_aa: CASSSDRFGLSYEQYF; cdr3_nt: TGTGCCAGCAGCTCGGACAGGTTTGGGCTCTCCTACGAGCAGTACTTC
d_call: TRBD1; v_call: TRBV5-1; j_call: TRBJ2-7; clone_size: NA; cdr3_aa: CASSSRAGQGASSYEQYF; cdr3_nt: TGCGCCAGCAGCTCCAGGGCGGGACAGGGGGCGAGCTCCTACGAGCAGTACTTC
d_call: NA; v_call: TRBV10-2; j_call: TRBJ2-1; clone_size: NA; cdr3_aa: CATRQATANSYNEQFF; cdr3_nt: TGCGCCACTAGGCAGGCGACAGCTAACTCCTACAATGAGCAGTTCTTC
d_call: TRBD1; v_call: TRBV28; j_call: TRBJ2-2; clone_size: NA; cdr3_aa: CASSSAGGIQEELFF; cdr3_nt: TGTGCCAGCAGTTCGGCAGGGGGCATCCAGGAGGAGCTGTTTTTT
d_call: NA; v_call: TRBV5-1; j_call: TRBJ1-6; clone_size: NA; cdr3_aa: CASSNEGPLAGSPLHF; cdr3_nt: TGCGCCAGCAGCAACGAGGGCCCTTTGGCGGGTTCACCCCTCCACTTT
d_call: NA; v_call: TRBV6-5; j_call: TRBJ1-1; clone_size: NA; cdr3_aa: CASRGALYTEAFF; cdr3_nt: TGTGCCAGCAGAGGGGCACTATACACTGAAGCTTTCTTT
d_call: TRBD1; v_call: TRBV5-3; j_call: TRBJ2-3; clone_size: NA; cdr3_aa: CARSLGPPGQGADTQYF; cdr3_nt: TGTGCCAGAAGCCTGGGACCTCCGGGACAGGGGGCAGATACGCAGTATTTT
d_call: NA; v_call: TRBV28; j_call: TRBJ1-1; clone_size: NA; cdr3_aa: CASSLLRVWGQATEAFF; cdr3_nt: TGTGCCAGCAGTTTATTAAGGGTGTGGGGACAAGCAACTGAAGCTTTCTTT
d_call: TRBD1; v_call: TRBV28; j_call: TRBJ1-2; clone_size: NA; cdr3_aa: CATIDRGRLNVDGYTF; cdr3_nt: TGTGCCACTATTGACAGGGGCAGATTGAATGTGGACGGCTACACCTTC
d_call: TRBD1; v_call: TRBV6-6; j_call: TRBJ1-4; clone_size: NA; cdr3_aa: CASSRDRQKLFF; cdr3_nt: TGTGCCAGCAGTAGGGACAGACAAAAACTGTTTTTT
d_call: TRBD2; v_call: TRBV6-5; j_call: TRBJ2-7; clone_size: NA; cdr3_aa: CASRDLAGFSYEQYF; cdr3_nt: TGTGCCAGCAGGGACCTAGCGGGTTTTTCCTACGAGCAGTACTTC
d_call: NA; v_call: TRBV5-1; j_call: TRBJ2-2; clone_size: NA; cdr3_aa: CASSLGAGWNTGELFF; cdr3_nt: TGCGCCAGCAGCTTGGGGGCGGGTTGGAACACCGGGGAGCTGTTTTTT
d_call: TRBD1; v_call: TRBV15; j_call: TRBJ2-1; clone_size: NA; cdr3_aa: CATSRGDSNNEQFF; cdr3_nt: TGTGCCACCAGCAGAGGGGACAGCAACAATGAGCAGTTCTTC
d_call: NA; v_call: TRBV23-1; j_call: TRBJ2-3; clone_size: NA; cdr3_aa: CASSRAGAHANTQYF; cdr3_nt: TGCGCCAGCAGTCGGGCGGGGGCCCACGCCAATACGCAGTATTTT
d_call: TRBD1; v_call: TRBV2; j_call: TRBJ1-5; clone_size: NA; cdr3_aa: CASSWDRVSNQPQHF; cdr3_nt: TGTGCCAGCAGTTGGGACAGGGTAAGCAATCAGCCCCAGCATTTT
d_call: NA; v_call: TRBV5-1; j_call: TRBJ1-2; clone_size: NA; cdr3_aa: CASSRSAENYGYTF; cdr3_nt: TGCGCCAGCAGCCGGTCGGCGGAAAACTATGGCTACACCTTC
d_call: TRBD2; v_call: TRBV10-3; j_call: TRBJ2-1; clone_size: NA; cdr3_aa: CAIRPLAVAGVNEQFF; cdr3_nt: TGTGCCATCAGGCCCCTCGCGGTAGCGGGAGTGAATGAGCAGTTCTTC
d_call: NA; v_call: TRBV19; j_call: TRBJ1-2; clone_size: NA; cdr3_aa: CASSASYEPGGGYTF; cdr3_nt: TGTGCCAGCTCCGCCTCTTATGAGCCGGGGGGGGGCTACACCTTC
d_call: TRBD1; v_call: TRBV11-3; j_call: TRBJ1-1; clone_size: NA; cdr3_aa: CASSRGQGRAFF; cdr3_nt: TGTGCCAGCAGCCGGGGACAGGGAAGAGCTTTCTTT